These 8 T cell receptor beta chains share one sample of origin, sequenced in a study of blood T cells in healthy people across ages. Together with a sample-barcoded 5' primer, a J-beta primer mix was included in a second PCR lasting about 7 to 11 cycles. MiXCR was run by TCRdb on the 5' RACE reads, yielding one entry per CDR3 protein. The top ten hold more than 35% of the sample, which has 600,000 to 650,000 distinct CDR3 sequences, under 65% seen once. Sequenced input: blood. All receptors come from a man aged 55 to 69 in good health.

This clonotype has only a few counts. The J gene is TRBJ2-5, the V gene TRBV18; unclear D gene. The CDR3 covers 14 residues. With 6 bases removed from V and 4 bases from J, the gap between germline ends came to 15 bases. The germline V gene encodes CDR1 KGHSH and CDR2 LQKENI. CDR3 in amino acids: CASSPVVSVETQYF. For the CDR3, the DNA is TGTGCCAGCTCGCCCGTTGTGAGCGTAGAGACCCAGTACTTC.

The J gene is TRBJ2-5, the V gene TRBV20-1; D tentatively reads TRBD1 or TRBD2 (5 bases each). Germline CDR1 reads DFQATT; CDR2 reads SNEGSKA (reference sequence). V lost 6 bases and J lost 0, with 14 bases in between. CDR3 length: 14 residues. The chain's CDR3 is CSAQPGRNQETQYF. Here the CDR3 DNA reads TGCAGTGCCCAACCGGGACGCAACCAAGAGACCCAGTACTTC.

The CDR3 spells CASSYRRTASNYGYTF. The CDR3 region has the DNA TGTGCCAGCAGTTATAGAAGGACGGCTTCTAACTATGGCTACACCTTC. The chain employs TRBV6-5 and TRBJ1-2; no clear D gene. This CDR3 comprises 16 residues. CDR1 and CDR2 from the germline V gene are MNHEY and SVGAGI. Deletions cut 3 bases from V and 0 bases from J, with 14 bases between.

V gene TRBV18 combines with J gene TRBJ2-5; D unresolved. The CDR3 loop spans 15 amino acids. Trimming pared 3 bases from V and 5 bases from J, leaving 16 bases between. Germline V gene data show CDR1 as KGHSH and CDR2 as LQKENI. In nucleotides, the CDR3 is TGTGCCAGCTCACCTTCCGGACCAGTGCGGGAGACCCAGTACTTC. Translated: CASSPSGPVRETQYF.

V is TRBV10-3 and J is TRBJ2-5, with D hard to call. Germline CDR1 reads ENHRY; CDR2 reads SYGVKD. This CDR3 spans 13 amino acids. Trimming stripped 4 bases from V and 4 bases from J, with 10 bases between. The CDR3 DNA follows: TGTGCCATCAGTGTAGGTGGTCGAGAGACCCAGTACTTC. It is translated as CAISVGGRETQYF.

This sequence joins TRBV5-1 and TRBJ2-7, with 10 positions matching TRBD1. CDR3 length: 17 residues. V was clipped by 2 bases and J by 6 bases; unmatched bases: 14. Germline V gives CDR1 SGHRS, CDR2 YFSETQ. CDR3 in DNA: TGCGCCAGCAGCTTACACGGGACAGGGGATGTAGCGATCGAGCAGTACTTC. Protein: CASSLHGTGDVAIEQYF.

V gene TRBV25-1 combines with J gene TRBJ2-5, with D perhaps matching TRBD2 (9 bases). This CDR3 has 18 amino acids. Germline CDR1 MGHDK, CDR2 SYGVNS. Trimming took off 3 bases at V and 2 bases at J, with 22 bases between the two ends. The CDR3 nucleotides read TGTGCCAGCAGTGAGGCGGGAGGGCACAGGGGGTTTCAAGAGACCCAGTACTTC. Encoded protein: CASSEAGGHRGFQETQYF.

The chain is built from TRBV5-1 and TRBJ2-3; 12 bases align to TRBD2. V was pared by 0 bases and J by 8 bases, with 4 bases of the junction left unmatched. The CDR3 extends over 15 amino acids. Per the germline V gene, CDR1 is SGHRS and CDR2 is YFSETQ. This CDR3 is CASSLELAGGVTQYF. The CDR3 DNA follows: TGCGCCAGCAGCTTGGAGCTAGCGGGGGGGGTTACGCAGTATTTT.